Each of the 21 T cell receptor beta chains below was sequenced from the same sample in a study of beta chain features in type 1 diabetes. Every isolated RNA sample was fully reverse transcribed, so sequencing captured expressed TCRB transcripts. TCRdb's table, derived via immunoSEQ multiplex PCR, lists solely in-frame clones and lacks some. The table has over 350,000 clones, more than 12% seen once. Sequenced sample: naive CD4+ T cells from blood. The origin of the receptors is a woman aged 18-29 years in good health.

J is TRBJ1-2 and V is TRBV7-2; D gene uncertain. CDR3 length equals 13 residues. The V end was cut by 5 bases, the J end by 5 bases, with 12 bases between. The germline CDR1 and CDR2 sequences are SGHTA and FQGNSA. The CDR3 coding sequence is TGTGCCAGCAGCGCCACGTCGGGTTATGGCTACACCTTC. It yields the protein CASSATSGYGYTF.

V gene TRBV7-2 combines with J gene TRBJ2-3; 14 nucleotides align to TRBD2. From germline, CDR1 is SGHTA and CDR2 FQGNSA. This CDR3 contains 18 residues. The V gene end was trimmed by 1 base and the J gene end by 3 bases; junction bases not matched to a gene: 6. CDR3: CASSLGGTSGRLTDTQYF. Here the CDR3 DNA reads TGTGCCAGCAGCTTAGGTGGGACTAGCGGGAGACTTACAGATACGCAGTATTTT.

The V and J genes are TRBV2 and TRBJ2-5; 7 nucleotides match TRBD1. V lost 4 bases to trimming and J lost 1 base; unmatched junction nucleotides: 3. CDR1 is SNHLY, CDR2 FYNNEI, per germline. The CDR3 is made up of 14 amino acids. CDR3 coding DNA: TGTGCCAGCAGTGCCAGGGGGATCCAAGAGACCCAGTACTTC. Its translation is CASSARGIQETQYF.

V usage is TRBV30 and J usage is TRBJ2-2; D is unresolved. The germline CDR1 and CDR2 sequences are GTSNPN and SVGIG (reference sequence). Trimming shortened V by 2 bases and J by 4 bases, and 5 bases separated the two germline ends. This CDR3 has 12 amino acids. The CDR3 protein is CAWSLSTGELFF. The CDR3 coding sequence is TGTGCCTGGAGTCTAAGCACCGGGGAGCTGTTTTTT.

This clone was detected only a few times. J is TRBJ1-4 and V is TRBV28; TRBD1 matches at 7 bases. The CDR3 spans 14 residues. V shed 5 bases and J 8 bases; nucleotides not matched to a gene: 8. Germline loops: CDR1 MDHEN, CDR2 SYDVKM. The CDR3 bases are TGTGCCAGCAGTGTCCACAGGGGCCGAGAAAAACTGTTTTTT. Translated: CASSVHRGREKLFF.

J is TRBJ1-5 and V is TRBV6-6; D remains ambiguous. The V gene's germline CDR1 is MNHNY and CDR2 SVGAGI (reference sequence). The CDR3 extends over 15 amino acids. V lost 5 bases to trimming and J lost 4 bases, with 15 bases between them. DNA for the CDR3: TGTGCCAGCAGTGGGCGAACCATGACGAATCAGCCCCAGCATTTT. Its translation is CASSGRTMTNQPQHF.

This clone came up a few times. V gene TRBV30 combines with J gene TRBJ1-4, with a possible D match to TRBD1 (6 bases). The CDR3 spans 15 residues. Per the germline V gene, CDR1 is GTSNPN and CDR2 is SVGIG (reference sequence). V lost 1 base and J lost 4, with 13 bases in between. The CDR3 reads CAWSADRGHNEKLFF. The DNA of the CDR3 is TGTGCCTGGAGTGCGGACAGAGGACATAATGAAAAACTGTTTTTT. Based on the CDR3 plus reference TRBV30 and TRBJ1-4, the full variable domain is SQTIHQWPATLVQPVGSPLSLECTVEGTSNPNLYWYRQAAGRGLQLLFYSVGIGQISSEVPQNLSASRPQDRQFILSSKKLLLSDSGFYLCAWSADRGHNEKLFFGSGTQLSVL.

The chain uses TRBV19 and TRBJ1-1, with no clear D. Trimming left V 5 bases short and J 1 base short, with 17 bases between. The CDR3 is made up of 16 amino acids. In germline, CDR1 is LNHDA, CDR2 SQIVND (reference sequence). Written as DNA, the CDR3 is TGTGCCAGTAGTGGGCCCCAGCAGGCCTCGAACACTGAAGCTTTCTTT. This gives the protein CASSGPQQASNTEAFF.

This clone was seen a handful of times. The chain uses TRBV30 and TRBJ2-3; possible D gene TRBD2, 7 bases. Germline assignment: CDR1 GTSNPN and CDR2 SVGIG (reference sequence). CDR3 length equals 11 residues. V dropped 7 bases and J dropped 6 bases, with 11 bases sitting between them. The CDR3 nucleotides are TGTGCCTTGGGGGGGGCCGATACGCAGTATTTT. This codes for CALGGADTQYF.

This clone was detected a few times. The chain recombines TRBV30 with TRBJ2-7; 10 bases fit TRBD2. The junction had 11 bases not matched to a gene; V was cut back by 8 bases and J by 4 bases. The germline V gene has CDR1 GTSNPN and CDR2 SVGIG (reference sequence). This CDR3 comprises 14 residues. The CDR3 DNA follows: TGTGCCGGAACCCTAGCGGGAGTCAATTACGAGCAGTACTTC. It yields the protein CAGTLAGVNYEQYF.

This clone was recorded a few times. The J gene is TRBJ2-5, the V gene TRBV20-1; D ambiguous. CDR3 length: 11 residues. V gave up 5 bases and J gave up 5 bases, with 9 bases separating them. Per germline, CDR1 DFQATT and CDR2 SNEGSKA (reference sequence). The CDR3 is CSAGPWETQYF. CDR3 sequence (DNA): TGCAGTGCTGGCCCCTGGGAGACCCAGTACTTC.

This clone showed up just a few times. The genes are TRBV7-2 and TRBJ1-4; no reliable D call. Between the trimmed V and J ends, which lost 4 bases and 7 bases, there was a span of 19 bases. The CDR3 consists of 16 residues. CDR1 is SGHTA, CDR2 FQGNSA, per germline. CDR3 nucleotide sequence: TGTGCCAGCAGCTCTCGATTGACTCTTAGAAGTGAAAAACTGTTTTTT. This gives the protein CASSSRLTLRSEKLFF. The complete variable domain, with remaining parts taken from reference TRBV7-2 and TRBJ1-4, reads GAGVSQSPSNKVTEKGKDVELRCDPISGHTALYWYRQSLGQGLEFLIYFQGNSAPDKSGLPSDRFSAERTGGSVSTLTIQRTQQEDSAVYLCASSSRLTLRSEKLFFGSGTQLSVL.

This clone turned up a few times. This chain links TRBV7-3 with TRBJ2-3, with 9 bases fitting TRBD1. The CDR3 sequence is 16 residues long. Germline CDR1 and CDR2: SGHTA and FQGTGA. After removal of 4 bases from V and 1 base from J, the junction contained 6 bases not matched to a gene. The CDR3 DNA reads as TGTGCCAGCAGCTCGGGACAGGGATTGGGCACAGATACGCAGTATTTT. It codes for CASSSGQGLGTDTQYF.

This sequence joins TRBV10-3 and TRBJ2-5, with D possibly matching TRBD1 (6 bases). The germline gives CDR1 ENHRY, CDR2 SYGVKD. The V and J ends lost 9 bases and 2 bases respectively, with 13 bases between them. This CDR3 is 13 amino acids long. The CDR3 DNA is TGTGCCATGGGGGCCCAGGGGCAAGAGACCCAGTACTTC. As protein: CAMGAQGQETQYF.

This clone was seen a few times. CDR3 sequence reads: CASSYSTGAGPTEAFF. The CDR3 DNA is TGTGCCAGCAGTTACTCGACAGGGGCAGGGCCCACTGAAGCTTTCTTT. This rearrangement joins TRBV6-5 to TRBJ1-1; 8 bases line up with TRBD1. CDR3 length equals 16 residues. Trimming removed 0 bases from V and 4 bases from J; junction bases left unmatched: 7. Germline V CDR1 and CDR2: MNHEY, SVGAGI.

This chain links TRBV5-1 with TRBJ2-5; TRBD1 agrees at 10 bases. The germline V gene has CDR1 SGHRS and CDR2 YFSETQ. J was trimmed by 5 bases and V by 4 bases; bases with no gene match: 5. The CDR3 extends over 14 amino acids. CDR3 nucleotides: TGCGCCAGCAGCCCGGGACAGGGGATGGAGACCCAGTACTTC. Translating gives CASSPGQGMETQYF.

This clone was seen a handful of times. Other DNA sequences in the sample encode the same CDR3. The genes are TRBV28 and TRBJ2-7; tentative D call: TRBD1 (6 bases). The CDR3 is 12 residues long. Trimming shortened V by 8 bases and J by 1 base, and 9 bases separated the two germline ends. Germline lookup yields CDR1 MDHEN and CDR2 SYDVKM. The CDR3 region has the DNA TGTGCCAGCTTAACAGGGTCCTACGAGCAGTACTTC. Its protein is CASLTGSYEQYF.

The chain links TRBV28 to TRBJ2-7; 11 positions match TRBD2. The V gene end was trimmed by 7 bases and the J gene end by 2 bases; junction bases not matched to a gene: 10. CDR1 and CDR2 from the germline V gene are MDHEN and SYDVKM. This CDR3 spans 16 amino acids. The CDR3 bases are TGTGCCAGCACCGACCCCCTAGCGGGAGGAACCTACGAGCAGTACTTC. It codes for CASTDPLAGGTYEQYF.

The rearrangement joins TRBV19 to TRBJ2-7; possibly TRBD1 for D (5 bases). The CDR3 sequence is 16 residues long. Trimming shortened V by 1 base and J by 0 bases, and 13 bases separated the two germline ends. Germline loops: CDR1 LNHDA, CDR2 SQIVND (reference sequence). The CDR3 nucleotides are TGTGCCAGTAGTATAGGGTTGGACACCTACTCCTACGAGCAGTACTTC. Translating gives CASSIGLDTYSYEQYF.

Only a few counts were recorded for this clone. For the CDR3, the DNA is TGTGCCAGCAGCTTGAGGGACTTAAACACTGAAGCTTTCTTT. Translating it yields CASSLRDLNTEAFF. This sequence joins TRBV5-6 and TRBJ1-1; D might be TRBD1 (5 bases). The CDR3 sequence is 14 residues long. The germline V gene encodes CDR1 SGHDT and CDR2 YYEEEE. V was clipped by 1 base and J by 2 bases, with 9 bases between them. Looking up the rest from reference TRBV5-6 and TRBJ1-1 gives the full variable domain: DAGVTQSPTHLIKTRGQQVTLRCSPKSGHDTVSWYQQALGQGPQFIFQYYEEEERQRGNFPDRFSGHQFPNYSSELNVNALLLGDSALYLCASSLRDLNTEAFFGQGTRLTVV.

Points on this clone: One junction end disagrees with the germline gene, perhaps due to a read error. The genes are TRBV7-9 and TRBJ2-2, with 10 bases aligning to TRBD2. Germline V CDR1 and CDR2: SEHNR, FQNEAQ (reference sequence). This CDR3 contains 14 residues. Written as DNA, the CDR3 is TGTGCCAGCAGCCTAGCGGGAGAATCCGGGGAGCTGTTTTTT. Protein product: CASSLAGESGELFF. Looking up the rest from reference TRBV7-9 and TRBJ2-2 gives the full variable domain: DTGVSQNPRHKITKRGQNVTFRCDPISEHNRLYWYRQTLGQGPEFLTYFQNEAQLEKSRLLSDRFSAERPKGSFSTLEIQRTEQGDSAMYLCASSLAGESGELFFGEGSRLTVL.